These 24 T cell receptor beta chains were all obtained from the same sample, sequenced in a study of T cell clones after liver transplantation. Profiled with immunoSEQ multiplex PCR; TCRdb holds only in-frame clones, not every one. There are 20,000 to 30,000 clones in the sample; roughly 69% occur only once, and less than 3% lies in the top ten. The sequencing used CD4+ T cells from blood, collected before liver transplant. The receptors were sampled from a human donor who received a liver transplant.

The rearrangement links TRBV6-6 to TRBJ1-2; the match to TRBD1 covers 7 bases. Looked up from germline, CDR1 is MNHNY and CDR2 is SVGAGI (reference sequence). With 4 bases clipped from V and 3 bases from J, the junction kept 5 bases outside the gene matches. The CDR3 extends over 14 amino acids. CDR3: CASSLDRNYYGYTF. The CDR3 nucleotides read TGTGCCAGCAGTTTGGACAGGAATTACTATGGCTACACCTTC.

The V and J genes are TRBV6-5 and TRBJ1-1; D gene uncertain. Germline V gives CDR1 MNHEY, CDR2 SVGAGI. This CDR3 has 16 amino acids. V dropped 3 bases and J dropped 7 bases, with 21 bases sitting between them. The CDR3 spells CASSYRLIGGKVEAFF. The DNA for the CDR3 is TGTGCCAGCAGTTATAGATTAATTGGTGGGAAAGTTGAAGCTTTCTTT.

This chain uses TRBV5-4 with TRBJ1-3; TRBD1 aligns across 8 bases. The CDR3 length is 15 residues. Germline V lookup: CDR1 SGHNT, CDR2 YYREEE (reference sequence). Losses at the gene ends were 4 bases for V and 3 bases for J; bases not matched to a gene: 6. CDR3 sequence: CASSTDRGGGNTIYF. In nucleotides, the CDR3 is TGTGCCAGCAGCACAGACAGGGGCGGTGGAAACACCATATATTTT.

The chain recombines TRBV11-3 with TRBJ2-1, with unresolved D. Trimming shortened V by 2 bases and J by 6 bases, and 5 bases separated the two germline ends. Germline assignment: CDR1 SGHNT and CDR2 YENEEA. The CDR3 extends over 12 amino acids. The CDR3 nucleotides are TGTGCCAGCAGCTTAATAAGCAATGAGCAGTTCTTC. Translating it yields CASSLISNEQFF.

This clone was detected a few times. The chain joins TRBV7-2 to TRBJ2-7, with D possibly being TRBD1 (5 bases). Between the trimmed V and J ends, which lost 5 bases and 0 bases, there was a span of 11 bases. Looked up from germline, CDR1 is SGHTA and CDR2 is FQGNSA. This CDR3 comprises 14 residues. The CDR3 DNA is TGTGCCAGCAGCCCTTCAGGGCACTCCTACGAGCAGTACGTC. Amino acids: CASSPSGHSYEQYV.

This chain uses TRBV4-1 with TRBJ1-2; the match to TRBD1 covers 9 bases. The CDR3 is 15 residues long. Germline V CDR1 and CDR2: MGHRA, YSYEKL. V dropped 0 bases and J dropped 7; count of bases not matched to a gene: 6. CDR3 DNA: TGCGCCAGCAGCCAAGAGGACAGGGGTTGGGTTGGCTACACCTTC. The encoded protein is CASSQEDRGWVGYTF.

The chain employs TRBV7-9 and TRBJ2-5; no definite D call. The CDR3 has 13 residues. The V end lost 5 bases, the J end lost 0 bases, and 7 bases lay between the germline ends. The V gene's germline CDR1 is SEHNR and CDR2 FQNEAQ (reference sequence). CDR3 loop: CASSRDYQETQYF. The CDR3 nucleotides are TGTGCCAGCAGCCGTGACTACCAAGAGACCCAGTACTTC.

This clone was recorded only once. This chain uses TRBV6-1 with TRBJ1-2, with no clear D. The CDR3 totals 17 residues. V lost 4 bases, J lost 1 base, and 19 bases lay in between. The germline V gene has CDR1 MNHNS and CDR2 SASEGT. The CDR3 DNA is TGTGCCAGCAGTGCCTCCCCCCGGGGTGGCGGTAACTATGGCTACACCTTC. This translates into CASSASPRGGGNYGYTF.

The gene calls are TRBV7-2 and TRBJ2-1, with TRBD2 identical over 9 bases. Germline V gives CDR1 SGHTA, CDR2 FQGNSA. This CDR3 is 19 amino acids long. J was trimmed by 8 bases and V by 2 bases; bases with no gene match: 19. The CDR3 region is CASSLRRGLSGSGWDEQFF. The CDR3 DNA reads TGTGCCAGCAGCTTACGCAGGGGACTTAGCGGGAGCGGTTGGGATGAGCAGTTCTTC.

The chain has TRBV5-1 and TRBJ1-4; D remains unclear. The CDR3 is 14 residues long. The V gene's germline CDR1 is SGHRS and CDR2 YFSETQ. V was shortened by 2 bases and J by 8 bases, with 13 bases between the two germline ends. The CDR3 nucleotides are TGCGCCAGCAGCTTCGGACGGCTCGGAGAAAAACTGTTTTTT. It translates to CASSFGRLGEKLFF.

The chain joins TRBV11-2 to TRBJ1-1; D gene uncertain. V lost 3 bases to trimming and J lost 7 bases, with 15 bases between them. The CDR3 consists of 14 residues. Germline loops: CDR1 SGHAT, CDR2 FQNNGV. The CDR3 nucleotides are TGTGCCAGCAGCTTTAACCGACGGGTGGGTGAAGCTTTCTTT. It specifies CASSFNRRVGEAFF.

The chain uses TRBV6-6 and TRBJ2-2; TRBD1 might be the D (5 bases). V was shortened by 2 bases and J by 4 bases, with 11 bases between the two germline ends. Germline-derived CDR1 and CDR2 are MNHNY and SVGAGI (reference sequence). This CDR3 region has 15 residues. CDR3 region: CASSYGQGGTGELFF. The CDR3 DNA is TGTGCCAGCAGTTACGGGCAGGGTGGCACCGGGGAGCTGTTTTTT.

The J gene is TRBJ2-6, the V gene TRBV27; D is perhaps TRBD1 (5 bases). Germline V gene sequence: CDR1 MNHEY, CDR2 SMNVEV (reference sequence). This CDR3 comprises 16 residues. V was shortened by 3 bases and J by 4 bases, with 13 bases between the two germline ends. This CDR3 reads CASSLFQGNGANVLTF. Written as DNA, the CDR3 is TGTGCCAGCAGTTTGTTCCAGGGTAACGGGGCCAACGTCCTGACTTTC.

This clone was observed once. This chain joins TRBV7-9 and TRBJ1-3; a weak D match, TRBD1 (5 bases). Germline V gene sequence: CDR1 SEHNR, CDR2 FQNEAQ (reference sequence). Between the trimmed V and J ends, which lost 5 bases and 0 bases, there was a span of 14 bases. The CDR3 contains 16 residues. The CDR3 spells CASSPRGRLSGNTIYF. CDR3 DNA: TGTGCCAGCAGCCCCCGGGGACGCCTCTCTGGAAACACCATATATTTT.

The genes are TRBV15 and TRBJ1-1; 9 nucleotides align to TRBD1. This CDR3 is 15 amino acids long. Germline V gene data show CDR1 as LNHNV and CDR2 as YYDKDF (reference sequence). Losses at the gene ends were 0 bases for V and 7 bases for J; bases not matched to a gene: 6. CDR3 protein: CATSRDKDRGIEAFF. The CDR3 DNA is TGTGCCACCAGCAGAGATAAGGACAGGGGCATTGAAGCTTTCTTT.

About this clone: No conserved phenylalanine or tryptophan ends this CDR3, so it is likely a read error. The DNA is omitted, as the CDR3 cannot be located on it reliably, and the CDR3 follows TCRdb's listing. The V and J genes are TRBV6-4 and TRBJ2-7; the DNA was not used to check the table's D call, TRBD2. Germline V gene data show CDR1 as MRHNA and CDR2 as SNTAGT. The CDR3 adds up to 9 amino acids, both ends counted. The CDR3 here is CASRTSGGS.

This clone was observed a handful of times. CDR3 in amino acids: CAWSVPGGASYGYTF. CDR3 nucleotide sequence: TGTGCCTGGAGTGTACCGGGGGGCGCTAGTTATGGCTACACCTTC. The rearrangement links TRBV30 to TRBJ1-2; possibly TRBD1 for D (6 bases). The CDR3 loop spans 15 amino acids. V lost 0 bases and J 5 bases, leaving 16 bases between the germline ends. Germline assignment: CDR1 GTSNPN and CDR2 SVGIG (reference sequence).

The J gene is TRBJ2-1, the V gene TRBV5-6, with 10 bases fitting TRBD2. The CDR3 length is 14 residues. Germline-derived CDR1 and CDR2 are SGHDT and YYEEEE. J was trimmed by 10 bases and V by 3 bases; bases with no gene match: 7. CDR3 amino acids: CASSSGLAAREQFF. Written as DNA, the CDR3 is TGTGCCAGCAGCTCCGGACTAGCGGCTCGGGAGCAGTTCTTC.

The chain uses TRBV19 and TRBJ1-6; weak D call: TRBD1 (6 bases). The germline V and J ends were trimmed by 3 bases and 8 bases, with 11 bases remaining between them. Germline CDR1 and CDR2: LNHDA and SQIVND (reference sequence). CDR3 length equals 14 residues. For the CDR3, the DNA is TGTGCCAGTAGTATTCAGGGGTTTGATTCACCCCTCCACTTT. It yields the protein CASSIQGFDSPLHF.

V gene TRBV6-5 combines with J gene TRBJ1-5, with a weak D call TRBD1 (6 bases). Germline CDR1 and CDR2: MNHEY and SVGAGI. The CDR3 covers 13 residues. V lost 9 bases to trimming and J lost 7 bases, with 16 bases between them. CDR3 region: CASRRGGGQPQHF. The DNA for the CDR3 is TGTGCCAGTAGACGGGGGGGCGGGCAGCCCCAGCATTTT.

V usage is TRBV19 and J usage is TRBJ2-7, with 7 bases that match TRBD1. Germline assignment: CDR1 LNHDA and CDR2 SQIVND (reference sequence). The CDR3 has 13 residues. The ends lost 8 bases at V and 0 bases at J; junction bases unmatched: 4. The CDR3 protein is CASQHRGSYEQYF. In DNA form, the CDR3 reads TGTGCCAGTCAGCACAGGGGCTCCTACGAGCAGTACTTC. The full variable domain, with the rest looked up from reference TRBV19 and TRBJ2-7, is DGGITQSPKYLFRKEGQNVTLSCEQNLNHDAMYWYRQDPGQGLRLIYYSQIVNDFQKGDIAEGYSVSREKKESFPLTVTSAQKNPTAFYLCASQHRGSYEQYFGPGTRLTVT.

The chain combines TRBV7-2 with TRBJ1-6; the match to TRBD1 covers 9 bases. CDR1 is SGHTA and CDR2 is FQGNSA in the germline V gene. The V segment lost 5 bases and the J segment 9 bases; nucleotides outside the gene matches: 14. The CDR3 covers 17 residues. The CDR3 region is CASSLRTGELGSSPLHF. The CDR3 DNA reads TGTGCCAGCAGCCTAAGGACAGGGGAGTTAGGAAGTTCACCCCTCCACTTT. The full variable domain, completed using reference TRBV7-2 and TRBJ1-6, is GAGVSQSPSNKVTEKGKDVELRCDPISGHTALYWYRQSLGQGLEFLIYFQGNSAPDKSGLPSDRFSAERTGGSVSTLTIQRTQQEDSAVYLCASSLRTGELGSSPLHFGNGTRLTVT.

As concerns this clone: Other DNA sequences in the sample encode the same CDR3. The J gene is TRBJ1-4, the V gene TRBV28; 8 bases agree with TRBD1. V lost 5 bases and J lost 8; bases outside the gene matches: 7. The CDR3 is made up of 14 amino acids. Germline V lookup: CDR1 MDHEN, CDR2 SYDVKM. CDR3 coding DNA: TGTGCCAGCAGTCGTGGACAGGGTCGGGAAAAACTGTTTTTT. This translates into CASSRGQGREKLFF.

The chain joins TRBV19 to TRBJ1-1; a weak D match, TRBD1 (5 bases). There are 15 residues in the CDR3. CDR1 and CDR2 (germline): LNHDA, SQIVND (reference sequence). V lost 2 bases and J lost 0, with 10 bases in between. CDR3 DNA: TGTGCCAGTAGTATATCGAGACAGATGAACACTGAAGCTTTCTTT. It yields the protein CASSISRQMNTEAFF.